The sequence of this T cell receptor (beta chain) was determined in a study of shared clonotypes between healthy human individuals. This clone was detected only once. Profiling relied on immunoSEQ multiplex PCR, and the TCRdb table lists in-frame clones only, not all of them. The sample lists approximately 1,500,000 clones, 95% to 99% occurring once. The germline CDR1 and CDR2 sequences are SGHTA and FQGNSA. This CDR3 is built from 14 residues. V lost 4 bases and J lost 2; bases outside the gene matches: 1. The material sequenced was naive CD4+ T cells sorted from blood. Subset specified: CD45RA+ positively selected. V and J are TRBV7-2 and TRBJ2-7; the match to TRBD1 covers 11 bases. The clonotype originates from a man under 40 in good health. CDR3 amino acids: CASSSDRGPYEQYF. In DNA form, the CDR3 reads TGTGCCAGCAGCTCGGACAGGGGGCCCTACGAGCAGTACTTC.